This T cell receptor (beta chain) was profiled in a study of OX40 agonist ivuxolimab in advanced cancers. Only in-frame clones appear in the TCRdb table, and some are missing; sequencing was by immunoSEQ multiplex PCR. The sample has about 68,000 clones; roughly 80% are singletons. Germline V lookup: CDR1 SGHNT, CDR2 YYREEE (reference sequence). The V gene lost 1 base and the J gene lost 8 bases, with 17 bases spanning the gap. The CDR3 contains 15 residues. The TCR comes from an adult with an advanced solid tumor such as melanoma, head and neck, liver or kidney cancer. Sequencing used CD4+ or CD8+ T cells sorted from blood, obtained in a trial of the OX40 agonist ivuxolimab. The gene calls are TRBV5-4 and TRBJ2-3, with D perhaps matching TRBD1 (6 bases). Here the CDR3 DNA reads TGTGCCAGCAGCTTGAACAGGGACGGTGAGGGTACGCAGTATTTT. Protein product: CASSLNRDGEGTQYF.